Included here is one T cell receptor beta chain sequence, with context. The antigen is unknown. These data come from a study of cytomegalovirus exposure and HLA in healthy donors. PCR employed 60 Vbeta and 13 Jbeta primers. The protocol was immunoSEQ multiplex PCR, while the TCRdb copy is restricted to in-frame clones and leaves out a portion. Found here are over 40,000 clones, under 75% of them singletons; the top ten hold roughly 6.5%. Study-wide results and caveats: An Asian-associated ancestry cluster reportedly showed fewer N-insertions than the roughly 700-donor mean in a later analysis.

CDR3 length equals 14 residues. Germline V gene data show CDR1 as SEHNR and CDR2 as FQNEAQ (reference sequence). Germline trimming cut 1 base from V and 4 bases from J; bases unmatched to any gene: 2. The origin of this receptor is a man aged 25-45 years in good health and CMV-seronegative. V and J are TRBV7-9 and TRBJ2-3; the match to TRBD1 covers 7 bases. The source material was PBMCs. DNA for the CDR3: TGTGCCAGCAGCTTAGTTCAGGGGGCAGATACGCAGTATTTT. It encodes CASSLVQGADTQYF.